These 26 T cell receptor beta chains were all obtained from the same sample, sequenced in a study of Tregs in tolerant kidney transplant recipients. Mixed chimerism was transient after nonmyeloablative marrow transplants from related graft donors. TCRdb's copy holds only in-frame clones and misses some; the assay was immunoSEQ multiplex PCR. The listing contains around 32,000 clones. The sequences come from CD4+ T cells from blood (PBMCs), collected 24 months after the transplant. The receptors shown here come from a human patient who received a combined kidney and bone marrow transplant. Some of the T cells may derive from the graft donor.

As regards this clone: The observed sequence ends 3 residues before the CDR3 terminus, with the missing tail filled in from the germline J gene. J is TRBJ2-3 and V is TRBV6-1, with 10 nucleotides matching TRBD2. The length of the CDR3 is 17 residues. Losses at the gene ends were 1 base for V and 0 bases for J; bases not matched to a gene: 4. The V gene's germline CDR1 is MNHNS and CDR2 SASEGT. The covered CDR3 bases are TGTGCCAGCAGTGAAGGATCGACTAGCGGGAGCACAGATACG. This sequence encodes CASSEGSTSGSTDT. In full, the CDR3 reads CASSEGSTSGSTDTQYF.

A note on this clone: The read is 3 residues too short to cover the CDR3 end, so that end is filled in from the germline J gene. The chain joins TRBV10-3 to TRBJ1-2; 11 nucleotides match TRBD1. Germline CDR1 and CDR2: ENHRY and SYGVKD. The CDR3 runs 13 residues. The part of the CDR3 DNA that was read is TGTGCCATCACCCCGGACAGGGGGCAAGGC. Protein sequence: CAITPDRGQG. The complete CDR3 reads CAITPDRGQGYTF.

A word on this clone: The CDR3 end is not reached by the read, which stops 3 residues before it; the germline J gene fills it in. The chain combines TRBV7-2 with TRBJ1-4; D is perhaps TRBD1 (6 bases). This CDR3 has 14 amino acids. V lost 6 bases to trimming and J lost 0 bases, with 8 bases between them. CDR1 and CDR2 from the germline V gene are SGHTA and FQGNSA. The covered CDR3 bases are TGTGCCAGCAGGCAGGGGCCAACTAATGAAAAA. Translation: CASRQGPTNEK. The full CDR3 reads CASRQGPTNEKLFF.

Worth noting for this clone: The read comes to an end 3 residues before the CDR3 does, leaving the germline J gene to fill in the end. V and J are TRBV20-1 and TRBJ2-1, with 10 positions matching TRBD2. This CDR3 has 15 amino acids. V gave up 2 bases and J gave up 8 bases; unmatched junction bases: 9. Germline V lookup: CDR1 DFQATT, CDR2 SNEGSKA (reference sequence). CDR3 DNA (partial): TGCAGTGCTAGAAGTTCCAGCGGGAGGGCAGATGAG. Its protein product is CSARSSSGRADE. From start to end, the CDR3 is CSARSSSGRADEQFF.

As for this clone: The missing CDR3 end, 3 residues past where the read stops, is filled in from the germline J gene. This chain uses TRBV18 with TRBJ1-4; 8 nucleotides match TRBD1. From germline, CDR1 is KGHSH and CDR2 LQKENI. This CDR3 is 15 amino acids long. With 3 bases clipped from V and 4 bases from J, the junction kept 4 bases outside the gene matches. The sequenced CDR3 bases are TGTGCCAGCTCACCTGACAGGGGCAATAATGAAAAA. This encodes CASSPDRGNNEK. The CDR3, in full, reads CASSPDRGNNEKLFF.

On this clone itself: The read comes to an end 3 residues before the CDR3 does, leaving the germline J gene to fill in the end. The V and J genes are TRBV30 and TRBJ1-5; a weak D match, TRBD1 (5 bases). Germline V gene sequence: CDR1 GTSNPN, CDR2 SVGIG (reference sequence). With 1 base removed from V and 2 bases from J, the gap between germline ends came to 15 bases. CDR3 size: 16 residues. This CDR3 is CAWSAGHVEGNQPQHF. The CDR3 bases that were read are TGTGCCTGGAGTGCCGGACACGTAGAGGGCAATCAGCCC.

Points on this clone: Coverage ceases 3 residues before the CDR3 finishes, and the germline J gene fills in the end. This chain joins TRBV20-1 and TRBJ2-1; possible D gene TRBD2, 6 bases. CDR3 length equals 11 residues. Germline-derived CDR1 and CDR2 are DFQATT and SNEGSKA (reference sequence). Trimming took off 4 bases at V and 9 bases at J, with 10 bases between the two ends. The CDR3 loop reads CSATSGVEQFF. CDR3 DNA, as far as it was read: TGCAGTGCTACCTCGGGGGTTGAG.

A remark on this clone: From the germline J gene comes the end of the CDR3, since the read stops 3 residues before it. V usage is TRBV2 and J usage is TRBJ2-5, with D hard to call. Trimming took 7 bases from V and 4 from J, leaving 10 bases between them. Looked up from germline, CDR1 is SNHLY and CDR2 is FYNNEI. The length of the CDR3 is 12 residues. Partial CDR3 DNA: TGTGCCAGCAATCCCACGGGAGAGACC. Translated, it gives CASNPTGET. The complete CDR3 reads CASNPTGETQYF.

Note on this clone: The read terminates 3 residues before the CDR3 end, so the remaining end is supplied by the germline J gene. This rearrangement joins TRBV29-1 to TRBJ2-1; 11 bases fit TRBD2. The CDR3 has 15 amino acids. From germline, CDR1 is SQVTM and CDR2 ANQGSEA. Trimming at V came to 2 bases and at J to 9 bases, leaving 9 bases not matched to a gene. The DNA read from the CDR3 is TGCAGCGTTGAACTGCTCGTAGCGGGAGGGGGTGAG. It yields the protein CSVELLVAGGGE. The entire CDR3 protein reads CSVELLVAGGGEQFF.

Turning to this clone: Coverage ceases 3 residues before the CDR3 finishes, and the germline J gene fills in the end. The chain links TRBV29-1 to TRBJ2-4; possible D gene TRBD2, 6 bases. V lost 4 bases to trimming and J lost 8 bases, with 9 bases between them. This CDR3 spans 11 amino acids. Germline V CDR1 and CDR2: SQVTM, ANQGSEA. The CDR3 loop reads CSVVGTDIQYF. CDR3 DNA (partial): TGCAGCGTTGTCGGGACTGACATT.

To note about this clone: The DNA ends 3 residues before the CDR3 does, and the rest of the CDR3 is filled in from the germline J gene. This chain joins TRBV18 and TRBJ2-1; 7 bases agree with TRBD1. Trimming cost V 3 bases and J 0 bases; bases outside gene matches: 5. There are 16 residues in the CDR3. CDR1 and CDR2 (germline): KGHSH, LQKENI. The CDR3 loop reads CASSPRQGSSYNEQFF. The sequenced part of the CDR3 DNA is TGTGCCAGCTCACCTCGACAGGGCAGCTCCTACAATGAG.

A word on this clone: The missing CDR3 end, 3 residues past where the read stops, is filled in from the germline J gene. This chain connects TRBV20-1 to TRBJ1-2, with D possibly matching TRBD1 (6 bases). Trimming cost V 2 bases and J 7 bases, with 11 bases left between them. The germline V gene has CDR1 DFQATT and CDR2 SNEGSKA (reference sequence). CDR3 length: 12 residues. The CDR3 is CSARRDKIGYTF. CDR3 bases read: TGCAGTGCTAGAAGGGACAAAATTGGC.

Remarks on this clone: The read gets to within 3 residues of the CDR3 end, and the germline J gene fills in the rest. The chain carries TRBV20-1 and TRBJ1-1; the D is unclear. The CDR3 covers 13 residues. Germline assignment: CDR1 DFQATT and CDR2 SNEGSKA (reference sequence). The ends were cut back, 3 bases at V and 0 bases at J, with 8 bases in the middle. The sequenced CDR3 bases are TGCAGTGCTAGGCCACGGGTGAACACTGAA. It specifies CSARPRVNTE. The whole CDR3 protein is CSARPRVNTEAFF.

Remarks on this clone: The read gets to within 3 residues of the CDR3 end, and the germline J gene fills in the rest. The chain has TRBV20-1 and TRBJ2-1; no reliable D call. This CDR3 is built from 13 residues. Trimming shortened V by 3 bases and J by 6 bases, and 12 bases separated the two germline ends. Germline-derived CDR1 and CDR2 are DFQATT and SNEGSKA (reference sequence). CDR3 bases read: TGCAGTGCTAGTTTAATTCACGGCAATGAG. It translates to CSASLIHGNE. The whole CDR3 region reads CSASLIHGNEQFF.

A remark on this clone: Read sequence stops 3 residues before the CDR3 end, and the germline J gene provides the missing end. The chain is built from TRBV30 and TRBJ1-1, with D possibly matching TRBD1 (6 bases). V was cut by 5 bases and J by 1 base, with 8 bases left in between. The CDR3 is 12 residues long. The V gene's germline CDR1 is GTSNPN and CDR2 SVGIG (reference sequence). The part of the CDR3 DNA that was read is TGTGCCTGGCAACAGGGGAACACTGAA. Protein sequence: CAWQQGNTE. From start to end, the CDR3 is CAWQQGNTEAFF. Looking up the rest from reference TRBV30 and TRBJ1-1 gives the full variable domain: SQTIHQWPATLVQPVGSPLSLECTVEGTSNPNLYWYRQAAGRGLQLLFYSVGIGQISSEVPQNLSASRPQDRQFILSSKKLLLSDSGFYLCAWQQGNTEAFFGQGTRLTVV.

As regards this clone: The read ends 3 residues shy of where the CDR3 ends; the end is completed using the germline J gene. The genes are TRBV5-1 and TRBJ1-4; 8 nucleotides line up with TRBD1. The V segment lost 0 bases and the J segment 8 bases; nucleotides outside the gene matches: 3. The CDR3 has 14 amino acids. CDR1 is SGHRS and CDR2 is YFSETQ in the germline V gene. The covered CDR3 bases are TGCGCCAGCAGCTTGGACAGGGGGGGCGAAAAA. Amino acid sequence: CASSLDRGGEK. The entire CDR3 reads CASSLDRGGEKLFF.

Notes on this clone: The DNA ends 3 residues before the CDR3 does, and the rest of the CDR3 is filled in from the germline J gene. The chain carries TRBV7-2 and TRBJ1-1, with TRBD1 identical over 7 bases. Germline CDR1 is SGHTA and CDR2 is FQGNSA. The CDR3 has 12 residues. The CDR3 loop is CASSVHRGPAFF. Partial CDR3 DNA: TGTGCCAGCAGCGTCCACAGGGGACCA.

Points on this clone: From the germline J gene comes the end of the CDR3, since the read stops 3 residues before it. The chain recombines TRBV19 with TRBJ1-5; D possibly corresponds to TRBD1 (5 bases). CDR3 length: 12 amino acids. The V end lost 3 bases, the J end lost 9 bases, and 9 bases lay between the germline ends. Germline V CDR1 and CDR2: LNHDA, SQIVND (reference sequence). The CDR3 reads CASSIPGVPQHF. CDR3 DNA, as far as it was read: TGTGCCAGTAGTATTCCGGGGGTGCCC.

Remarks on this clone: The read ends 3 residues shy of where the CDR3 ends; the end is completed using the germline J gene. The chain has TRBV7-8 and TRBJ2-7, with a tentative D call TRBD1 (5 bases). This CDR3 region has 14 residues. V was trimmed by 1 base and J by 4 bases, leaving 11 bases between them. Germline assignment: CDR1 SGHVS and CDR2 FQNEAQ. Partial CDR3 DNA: TGTGCCAGCAGCTTAGAGCAGGGAAGGTACGAG. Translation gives CASSLEQGRYE. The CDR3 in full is CASSLEQGRYEQYF.

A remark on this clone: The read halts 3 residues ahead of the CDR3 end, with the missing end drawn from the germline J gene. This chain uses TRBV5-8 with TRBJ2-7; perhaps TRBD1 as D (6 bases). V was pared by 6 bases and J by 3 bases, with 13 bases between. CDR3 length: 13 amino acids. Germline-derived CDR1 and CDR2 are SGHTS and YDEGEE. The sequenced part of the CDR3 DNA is TGTGCCAGCAACAAGGGGGTAAACTACGAG. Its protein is CASNKGVNYE. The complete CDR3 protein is CASNKGVNYEQYF.

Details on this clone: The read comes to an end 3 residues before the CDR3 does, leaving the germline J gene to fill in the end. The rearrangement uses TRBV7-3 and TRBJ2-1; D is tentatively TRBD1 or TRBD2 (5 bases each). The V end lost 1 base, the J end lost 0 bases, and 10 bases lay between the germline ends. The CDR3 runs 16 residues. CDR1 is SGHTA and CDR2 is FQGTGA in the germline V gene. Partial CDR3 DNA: TGTGCCAGCAGCTTAAACGAGGGGAGCTCCTACAATGAG. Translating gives CASSLNEGSSYNE. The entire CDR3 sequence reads CASSLNEGSSYNEQFF.

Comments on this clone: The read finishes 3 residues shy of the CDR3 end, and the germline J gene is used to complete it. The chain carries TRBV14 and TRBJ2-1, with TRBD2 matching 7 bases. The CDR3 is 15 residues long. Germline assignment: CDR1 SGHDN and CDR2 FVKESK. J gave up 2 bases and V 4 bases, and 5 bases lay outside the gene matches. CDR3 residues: CASSLLARPYNEQFF. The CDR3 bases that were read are TGTGCCAGCAGCCTACTAGCGAGACCCTACAATGAG.

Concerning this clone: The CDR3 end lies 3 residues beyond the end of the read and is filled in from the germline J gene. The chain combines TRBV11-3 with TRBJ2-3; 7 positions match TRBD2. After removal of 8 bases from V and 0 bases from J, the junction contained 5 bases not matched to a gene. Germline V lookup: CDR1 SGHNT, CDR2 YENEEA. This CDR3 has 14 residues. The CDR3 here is CASGGSGSTDTQYF. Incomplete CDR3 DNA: TGTGCCAGCGGGGGTAGCGGGAGCACAGATACG.

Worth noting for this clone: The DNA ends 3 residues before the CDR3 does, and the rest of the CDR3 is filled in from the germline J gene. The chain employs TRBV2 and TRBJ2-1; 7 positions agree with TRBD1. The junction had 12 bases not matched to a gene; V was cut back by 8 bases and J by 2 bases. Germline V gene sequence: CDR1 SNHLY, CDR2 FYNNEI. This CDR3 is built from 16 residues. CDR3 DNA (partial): TGTGCCAGCGCACTATCAGGAGACAGGGCCTACAATGAG. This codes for CASALSGDRAYNE. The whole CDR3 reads CASALSGDRAYNEQFF.

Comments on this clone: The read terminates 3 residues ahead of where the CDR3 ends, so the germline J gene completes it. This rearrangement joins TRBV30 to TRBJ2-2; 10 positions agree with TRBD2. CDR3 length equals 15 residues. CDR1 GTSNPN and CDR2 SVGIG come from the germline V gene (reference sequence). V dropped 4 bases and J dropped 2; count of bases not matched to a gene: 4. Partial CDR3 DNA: TGTGCCTGGAACCAACTAGCGGGAAACACCGGGGAG. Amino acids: CAWNQLAGNTGE. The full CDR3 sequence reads CAWNQLAGNTGELFF.

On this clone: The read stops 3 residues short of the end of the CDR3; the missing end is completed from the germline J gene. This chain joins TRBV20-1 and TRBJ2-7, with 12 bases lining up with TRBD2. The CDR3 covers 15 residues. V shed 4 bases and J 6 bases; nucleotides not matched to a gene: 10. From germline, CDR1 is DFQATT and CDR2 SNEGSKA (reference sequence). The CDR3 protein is CSAMGLAGPIVEQYF. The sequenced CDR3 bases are TGCAGTGCTATGGGACTAGCGGGCCCAATAGTCGAG.